This T cell receptor (beta chain) originates from a study of shared clonotypes between healthy human individuals. Study results and limitations: Compared with clonotypes that all four donors shared, non-shared clonotypes had lower generation probabilities.

The CDR3 consists of 14 residues. In germline, CDR1 is SGHTA, CDR2 FQGNSA. Trimming pared 5 bases from V and 3 bases from J, leaving 12 bases between. This clone showed up just once. Its specificity is unknown. Profiled with immunoSEQ multiplex PCR; TCRdb holds only in-frame clones, not every one. The sample contains 2 million to 2.5 million clones, over 90% of which appear only once. The chain recombines TRBV7-2 with TRBJ2-3; D not resolved. The sequence was obtained from a man in his late teens or twenties in good health. Some clones in this sample may be carry-over from other donors' samples. Material: naive CD4+ T cells from PBMCs. Subset here: CD45RA+ positively selected. The CDR3 spells CASSPFRQTDTQYF. CDR3 DNA: TGTGCCAGCAGCCCATTCCGGCAGACAGATACGCAGTATTTT.